A selection of T cell receptor beta chains follows, all from one sample in a study of cytomegalovirus exposure and HLA in healthy donors. TCRdb keeps only in-frame clones here, not all; method: immunoSEQ multiplex PCR. This table holds 60,000 or so clones, 60% to 80% found once. Specimen: PBMCs. The source of these receptors is a woman aged 40 to 50 in good health and CMV-seropositive. Each CDR3 is given with its conserved first and last residue. D genes are given only for firm matches.

D: .; V: TRBV6-5; CDR3: CASSYSGGLTRGYTF
D: TRBD2; V: TRBV19; CDR3: CASSIMLAGDNEQFF
D: .; V: TRBV19; CDR3: CASSTLSFSGANVLTF
D: .; V: TRBV6-6; CDR3: CASAGGNSPLHF
D: .; V: TRBV4-1; CDR3: CASSQVPPRSRNTEAFF
D: TRBD1; V: TRBV14; CDR3: CASSKQGTGTEAFF
D: TRBD1; V: TRBV29-1; CDR3: CSVEDSWTGFGYTF
D: .; V: TRBV6-6; CDR3: CASRPGQSYNEQFF
D: .; V: TRBV5-6; CDR3: CASSPGWRNEQFF
D: .; V: TRBV6-1; CDR3: CASSDGRDTDTQYF
D: .; V: TRBV4-1; CDR3: CASSQAQGRLNTEAFF
D: .; V: TRBV7-6; CDR3: CASSLRTASTTEAFF
D: TRBD1; V: TRBV7-9; CDR3: CASSWDRVGYEQYF
D: .; V: TRBV7-9; CDR3: CASAGGGSVDTQYF